A single sample gave rise to the 26 T cell receptor beta chains below, sequenced in a study of CXCR3-negative and CXCR3-positive naive CD8 T cells. Findings and limits, study-wide: Greater hydrophobicity was found in TRB CDR3s of CXCR3-positive naive cells than of CXCR3-negative naive cells.

5' RACE with UMI labels generated the TRB cDNA libraries. TCRdb reanalyzed the 5' RACE reads, giving one entry per CDR3 protein sequence and no DNA. Its listing shows over 5,500 distinct CDR3 sequences. Which antigens these TCRs recognize remains unknown. Material: naive CXCR3+ CD8+ T cells from blood. The subset is: CD45RO-CCR7+CD27+CD95- naive CD8+ T cells expressing CXCR3 (TNR3+). The origin of the receptors is a human donor in good health. Some clones in this sample may be carry-over from other donors' samples.

This clonotype shows up as medium-sized by frequency. This rearrangement joins TRBV25-1 to TRBJ2-2. CDR1 and CDR2 (germline): MGHDK, SYGVNS. CDR3 size: 15 residues. CDR3 sequence: CASSPRDANTGELFF.

The V and J genes are TRBV29-1 and TRBJ2-1; no DNA is available, so the TRBD1 call from TCRdb remains unchecked. This CDR3 contains 13 residues. Germline-derived CDR1 and CDR2 are SQVTM and ANQGSEA. The CDR3 sequence: CSVGQDPYNEQFF.

This clonotype registers medium-sized (0.01 to 0.1%) by frequency. The V gene is TRBV20-1, the J gene TRBJ1-5; TCRdb outputs TRBD1, but without DNA this stays unchecked. This CDR3 spans 16 amino acids. CDR1 and CDR2 (germline): DFQATT, SNEGSKA (reference sequence). The CDR3 region is CSAVSLTGKYDQPQHF.

The V gene is TRBV28, the J gene TRBJ2-7; the D call from TCRdb, TRBD2, cannot be confirmed without DNA. Germline V gene lookup returns CDR1 MDHEN and CDR2 SYDVKM. The CDR3 runs to 15 residues. CDR3 region: CASSFGLAGAYEQYF. Filled out from reference TRBV28 and TRBJ2-7, the complete variable domain reads DVKVTQSSRYLVKRTGEKVFLECVQDMDHENMFWYRQDPGLGLRLIYFSYDVKMKEKGDIPEGYSVSREKKERFSLILESASTNQTSMYLCASSFGLAGAYEQYFGPGTRLTVT.

Its frequency marks this clonotype as medium-sized. The chain uses TRBV7-6 and TRBJ2-2. The CDR3 covers 15 residues. In germline, CDR1 is SGHVS, CDR2 FNYEAQ. The CDR3 region is CASSLGLEGTGELFF.

This clonotype is classed as medium-sized by frequency. The V gene is TRBV27, the J gene TRBJ2-3. The CDR3 runs 14 residues. CDR1 MNHEY and CDR2 SMNVEV come from the germline V gene (reference sequence). This CDR3 is CASTPFYGADTQYF.

In terms of frequency, this clonotype is medium-sized. This chain's CDR3 is CSVALGDRVYEQYF. The genes are TRBV29-1 and TRBJ2-7; the D call from TCRdb, TRBD1, cannot be confirmed without DNA. The germline V gene has CDR1 SQVTM and CDR2 ANQGSEA. This CDR3 contains 14 residues.

The V gene is TRBV29-1, the J gene TRBJ2-1; the D call of TRBD1 rests on TCRdb alone, since no DNA is present to check it. The CDR3 totals 13 residues. CDR1 and CDR2 from the germline V gene are SQVTM and ANQGSEA. The CDR3: CSVAGTENNEQFF.

This chain connects TRBV5-6 to TRBJ1-2; as DNA is missing, the TRBD1 call by TCRdb cannot be tested. The CDR3 runs 14 residues. CDR1 and CDR2 (germline): SGHDT, YYEEEE. This CDR3 reads CASSLGRGSYGYTF.

The chain uses TRBV28 and TRBJ2-4. The CDR3 spans 11 residues. Germline-derived CDR1 and CDR2 are MDHEN and SYDVKM. The CDR3 reads CATRESNIQYF.

This clonotype is medium-sized (0.01 to 0.1%) by frequency. The rearrangement uses TRBV4-2 and TRBJ2-1; as DNA is missing, the TRBD2 call by TCRdb cannot be tested. This CDR3 is built from 16 residues. Germline V gene sequence: CDR1 LGHNA, CDR2 YNFKEQ. CDR3 protein: CASSQDERQGGNEQFF.

This clonotype counts as medium-sized (0.01 to 0.1%) by frequency. J is TRBJ2-7 and V is TRBV29-1; with no DNA, the TCRdb D assignment of TRBD1 cannot be verified. Per germline, CDR1 SQVTM and CDR2 ANQGSEA. The CDR3 loop spans 13 amino acids. The chain's CDR3 is CSVARGLSYEQYF.

This clonotype counts as medium-sized by frequency. The rearrangement uses TRBV29-1 and TRBJ1-3. The CDR3 runs 16 residues. From germline, CDR1 is SQVTM and CDR2 ANQGSEA. CDR3 residues: CSVEEVRGPSGNTIYF.

The chain has TRBV20-1 and TRBJ2-7. Germline V gene data show CDR1 as DFQATT and CDR2 as SNEGSKA (reference sequence). There are 11 residues in the CDR3. The CDR3 region is CSALAGVEQYF.

This chain joins TRBV11-2 and TRBJ2-5; without DNA, the TCRdb call of TRBD2 cannot be checked. CDR1 is SGHAT and CDR2 is FQNNGV in the germline V gene. The CDR3 runs 18 residues. The CDR3 spells CASSLDLLAGGLRKTQYF. The complete variable domain, with remaining parts taken from reference TRBV11-2 and TRBJ2-5, reads EAGVAQSPRYKIIEKRQSVAFWCNPISGHATLYWYQQILGQGPKLLIQFQNNGVVDDSQLPKDRFSAERLKGVDSTLKIQPAKLEDSAVYLCASSLDLLAGGLRKTQYFGPGTRLLVL.

This clonotype registers medium-sized (0.01 to 0.1%) by frequency. V is TRBV29-1 and J is TRBJ2-7; TCRdb picks TRBD1, but there is no DNA to check that call. Germline V lookup: CDR1 SQVTM, CDR2 ANQGSEA. The CDR3 sequence is 13 residues long. CDR3: CSVEGRGTGEQYF.

Considering frequency, this clonotype is medium-sized (0.01 to 0.1%). This CDR3 reads CSVEGRATKYGYTF. This sequence joins TRBV29-1 and TRBJ1-2; the D call of TRBD1 rests on TCRdb alone, since no DNA is present to check it. The CDR3 covers 14 residues. Germline V gene data show CDR1 as SQVTM and CDR2 as ANQGSEA. The full variable domain, its missing parts supplied by reference TRBV29-1 and TRBJ1-2, is SAVISQKPSRDICQRGTSLTIQCQVDSQVTMMFWYRQQPGQSLTLIATANQGSEATYESGFVIDKFPISRPNLTFSTLTVSNMSPEDSSIYLCSVEGRATKYGYTFGSGTRLTVV.

The genes are TRBV28 and TRBJ2-7; TCRdb's D gene call, TRBD2, goes unchecked for lack of DNA. The germline V gene has CDR1 MDHEN and CDR2 SYDVKM. The CDR3 sequence is 14 residues long. The CDR3 region is CASRPGTLYYEQYF.

By frequency, this clonotype is medium-sized. The rearrangement links TRBV28 to TRBJ2-4; TCRdb names TRBD1, which stays unverified in the absence of DNA. This CDR3 comprises 13 residues. Germline CDR1 and CDR2: MDHEN and SYDVKM. The CDR3 loop reads CASSDRGQNIQYF.

By frequency, this clonotype registers medium-sized. The chain carries TRBV5-1 and TRBJ2-7; TCRdb calls TRBD1, which cannot be checked without DNA. Germline-derived CDR1 and CDR2 are SGHRS and YFSETQ. This CDR3 comprises 17 residues. The CDR3 sequence: CASSGSQTGGIPYEQYF.

The chain joins TRBV28 to TRBJ2-7. Looked up from germline, CDR1 is MDHEN and CDR2 is SYDVKM. The CDR3 sequence is 11 residues long. The CDR3 protein is CASSTTYEQYF. Full variable domain (outside the CDR3, taken from reference TRBV28 and TRBJ2-7): DVKVTQSSRYLVKRTGEKVFLECVQDMDHENMFWYRQDPGLGLRLIYFSYDVKMKEKGDIPEGYSVSREKKERFSLILESASTNQTSMYLCASSTTYEQYFGPGTRLTVT.

The chain is built from TRBV7-9 and TRBJ1-5; TCRdb's D call of TRBD1 is untestable without DNA. The CDR3 spans 12 residues. CDR1 SEHNR and CDR2 FQNEAQ come from the germline V gene (reference sequence). The CDR3 spells CASSLGGQPQHF.

The V gene is TRBV9, the J gene TRBJ1-1. Germline V gene lookup returns CDR1 SGDLS and CDR2 YYNGEE. The CDR3 runs 12 residues. The CDR3 here is CASRMGGTEAFF.

The chain has TRBV28 and TRBJ2-7; with no DNA, the TCRdb D assignment of TRBD2 cannot be verified. CDR1 and CDR2 (germline): MDHEN, SYDVKM. The length of the CDR3 is 14 residues. CDR3 amino acids: CASSLLAGNYEQYF.

This clonotype ranks as medium-sized in terms of frequency. The V call is TRBV14, the J call TRBJ2-5; the D call of TRBD2 rests on TCRdb alone, since no DNA is present to check it. The V gene's germline CDR1 is SGHDN and CDR2 FVKESK. The CDR3 is 18 amino acids. CDR3 residues: CASSLTLGLAGARETQYF.

The gene calls are TRBV11-2 and TRBJ2-1; the TCRdb call, TRBD1, lacks DNA for checking. The CDR3 runs to 15 residues. Germline lookup yields CDR1 SGHAT and CDR2 FQNNGV. This CDR3 is CASSTGRNSYNEQFF.